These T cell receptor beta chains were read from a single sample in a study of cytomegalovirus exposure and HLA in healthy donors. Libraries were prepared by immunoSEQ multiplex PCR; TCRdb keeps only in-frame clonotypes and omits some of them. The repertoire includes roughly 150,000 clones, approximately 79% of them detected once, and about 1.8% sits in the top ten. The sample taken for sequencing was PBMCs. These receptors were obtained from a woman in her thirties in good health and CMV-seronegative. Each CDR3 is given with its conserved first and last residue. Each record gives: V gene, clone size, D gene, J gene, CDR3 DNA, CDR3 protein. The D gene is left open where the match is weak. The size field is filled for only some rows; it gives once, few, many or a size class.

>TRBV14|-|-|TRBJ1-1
TGTGCCAGCAGCCCCAGGGTGGTCATGAGTGAAGCTTTCTTT
CASSPRVVMSEAFF
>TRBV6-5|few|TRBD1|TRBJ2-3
TGTGCCAGCTACCCAGGGGGAGCAGATACGCAGTATTTT
CASYPGGADTQYF
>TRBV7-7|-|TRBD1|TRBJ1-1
TGTGCTAGCAGCCCCAGGGGGGAATGGACTGAAGCTTTCTTT
CASSPRGEWTEAFF
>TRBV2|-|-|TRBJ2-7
TGTGCCAGCAGGGAGACGGCTAGCTCCTACGAGCAGTACTTC
CASRETASSYEQYF
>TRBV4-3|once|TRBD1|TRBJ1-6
TGCGCCAGCAGCTCGGACAGGGTGAATTCACCCCTCCACTTT
CASSSDRVNSPLHF
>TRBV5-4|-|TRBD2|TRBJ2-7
TGTGCCAGCAGTGACGCGGGGGGTCTATACGAGCAGTACTTC
CASSDAGGLYEQYF
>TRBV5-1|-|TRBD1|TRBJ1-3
TGCGCCAGCAGCTTGGACAGGGGAACTGGAAACACCATATATTTT
CASSLDRGTGNTIYF
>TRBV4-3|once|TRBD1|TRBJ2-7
TGCGCCAGCAGCCAAGATGGGGGACAGTGGTCCTACGAGCAGTACTTC
CASSQDGGQWSYEQYF
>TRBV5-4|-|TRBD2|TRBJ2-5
TGTGCCAGCAGCTCCATAGCGGGGGGGGAAGAGACCCAGTACTTC
CASSSIAGGEETQYF
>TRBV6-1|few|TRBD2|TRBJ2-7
TGTGCCAGCAGTGAAGAGGGGACTAGCTACGAGCAGTACTTC
CASSEEGTSYEQYF
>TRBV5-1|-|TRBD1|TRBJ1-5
TGCGCCAGCAGCCCTGACGGTGACAGGGTATATCAGCCCCAGCATTTT
CASSPDGDRVYQPQHF
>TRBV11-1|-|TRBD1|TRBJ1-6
TGTGCCAGCAAGAGGGGGCAAAGCTCCTATAATTCACCCCTCCACTTT
CASKRGQSSYNSPLHF
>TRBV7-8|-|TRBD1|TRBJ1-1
TGTGCCAGCAGCCCTGGGACAGGGTCGCGGTTGAACACTGAAGCTTTCTTT
CASSPGTGSRLNTEAFF
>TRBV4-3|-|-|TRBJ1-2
TGCGCCAGCAGCCAAGACTTCCACCGGTATGGCTACACCTTC
CASSQDFHRYGYTF
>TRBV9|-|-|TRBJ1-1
TGTGCCAGCAGAGCCCAACCGAACACTGAAGCTTTCTTT
CASRAQPNTEAFF
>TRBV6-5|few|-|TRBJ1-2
TGTGCCAGCAGTTACCACAGGAAATCTAACTATGGCTACACCTTC
CASSYHRKSNYGYTF
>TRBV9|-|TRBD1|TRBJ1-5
TGTGCCAGCAGCGGGACAGGAAATAGCAATCAGCCCCAGCATTTT
CASSGTGNSNQPQHF
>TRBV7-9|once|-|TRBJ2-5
TGTGCCAGCAGCTTAAGCCGGGGAGAGACCCAGTACTTC
CASSLSRGETQYF
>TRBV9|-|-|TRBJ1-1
TGTGCCAGCAGCCCCGGGACATCGAAATACGAAGCTTTCTTT
CASSPGTSKYEAFF
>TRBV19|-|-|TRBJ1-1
TGTGCCAGTAGTTCAGGGAGAGGGGGCACTGAAGCTTTCTTT
CASSSGRGGTEAFF
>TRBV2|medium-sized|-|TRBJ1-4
TGTGCCAGCACCGAGCGGGAAAAACTGTTTTTT
CASTEREKLFF
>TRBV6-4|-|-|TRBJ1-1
TGTGCCAGCAGTGACGGTTCCGCAGGGCAGGGTGAAGCTTTCTTT
CASSDGSAGQGEAFF